The TCR beta chain described here comes from a study of neurological immune-mediated disorders. Whole-study results and caveats: Among 34 multiple sclerosis patients, 18 had repertoires that phylogenetic grouping placed in one related-CDR3 cluster, a possible signature.

MiXCR, run by TCRdb on the 5' RACE reads, gives a single entry per CDR3 protein. The sample holds about 66,000 distinct CDR3 sequences; less than 5.5% are singletons and the top ten take 5.5% to 8%. This clonotype was recorded many times. Its antigen is not identified. V was clipped by 3 bases and J by 7 bases, with 14 bases between them. The CDR3 sequence is 13 residues long. Germline loops: CDR1 SGHRS, CDR2 YFSETQ. The sample was PBMCs. The clonotype originates from a man younger than 45 with multiple sclerosis. The chain couples TRBV5-1 to TRBJ2-7, with D perhaps matching TRBD1 (7 bases). Written as DNA, the CDR3 is TGCGCCAGCAGCTCTGGACAGGCGGGGGAGCAGTACTTC. Translated: CASSSGQAGEQYF. The full variable domain, rest sourced from reference TRBV5-1 and TRBJ2-7, is KAGVTQTPRYLIKTRGQQVTLSCSPISGHRSVSWYQQTPGQGLQFLFEYFSETQRNKGNFPGRFSGRQFSNSRSEMNVSTLELGDSALYLCASSSGQAGEQYFGPGTRLTVT.